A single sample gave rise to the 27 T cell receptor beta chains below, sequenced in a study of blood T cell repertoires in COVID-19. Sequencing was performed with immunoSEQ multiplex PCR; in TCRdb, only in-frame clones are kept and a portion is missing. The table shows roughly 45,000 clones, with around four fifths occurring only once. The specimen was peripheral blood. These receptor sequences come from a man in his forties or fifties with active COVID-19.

The CDR3: CASSQDWDRSNTEAFF. The CDR3 bases are TGTGCCAGCAGCCAAGATTGGGACAGGTCGAACACTGAAGCTTTCTTT. V gene TRBV4-2 combines with J gene TRBJ1-1; 8 bases map to TRBD1. CDR3 length: 16 residues. V was pared by 0 bases and J by 1 base, with 4 bases of the junction left unmatched. CDR1 is LGHNA, CDR2 YNFKEQ, per germline.

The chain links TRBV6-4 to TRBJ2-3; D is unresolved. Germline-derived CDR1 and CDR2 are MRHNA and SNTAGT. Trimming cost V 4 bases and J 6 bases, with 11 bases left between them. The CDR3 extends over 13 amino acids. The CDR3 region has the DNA TGTGCCAGCAGTGTTATGTCGCAGGATACGCAGTATTTT. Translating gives CASSVMSQDTQYF.

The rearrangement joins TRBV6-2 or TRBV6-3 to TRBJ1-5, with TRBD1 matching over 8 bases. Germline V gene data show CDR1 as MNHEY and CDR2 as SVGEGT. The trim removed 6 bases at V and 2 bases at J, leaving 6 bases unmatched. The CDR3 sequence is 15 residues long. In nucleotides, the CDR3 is TGTGCCAGCAGCGAGGACAGGGCCCGCAATCAGCCCCAGCATTTT. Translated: CASSEDRARNQPQHF.

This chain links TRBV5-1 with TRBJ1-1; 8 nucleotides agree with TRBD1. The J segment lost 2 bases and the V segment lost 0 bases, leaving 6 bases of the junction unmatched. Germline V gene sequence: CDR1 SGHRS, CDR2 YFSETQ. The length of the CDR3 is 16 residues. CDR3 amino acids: CASSLAGGAGNTEAFF. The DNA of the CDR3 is TGCGCCAGCAGCTTGGCAGGGGGCGCGGGAAACACTGAAGCTTTCTTT.

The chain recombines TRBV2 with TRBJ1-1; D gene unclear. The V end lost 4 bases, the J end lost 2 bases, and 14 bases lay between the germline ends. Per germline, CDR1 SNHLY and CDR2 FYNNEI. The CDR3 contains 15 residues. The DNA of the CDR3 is TGTGCCAGCAGTGTTAGGATGGAGCTAAACACTGAAGCTTTCTTT. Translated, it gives CASSVRMELNTEAFF.

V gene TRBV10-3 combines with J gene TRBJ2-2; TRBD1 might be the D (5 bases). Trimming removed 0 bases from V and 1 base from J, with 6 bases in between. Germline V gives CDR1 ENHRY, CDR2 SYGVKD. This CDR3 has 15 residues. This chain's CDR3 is CAISESGQNTGELFF. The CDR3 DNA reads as TGTGCCATCAGTGAGTCGGGGCAGAACACCGGGGAGCTGTTTTTT.

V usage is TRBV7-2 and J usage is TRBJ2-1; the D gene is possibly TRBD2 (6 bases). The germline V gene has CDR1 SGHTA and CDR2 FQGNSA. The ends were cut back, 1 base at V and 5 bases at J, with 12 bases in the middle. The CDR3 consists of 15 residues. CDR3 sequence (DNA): TGTGCCAGCAGCTTAGGGCGGGGTCGTAACAATGAGCAGTTCTTC. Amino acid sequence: CASSLGRGRNNEQFF.

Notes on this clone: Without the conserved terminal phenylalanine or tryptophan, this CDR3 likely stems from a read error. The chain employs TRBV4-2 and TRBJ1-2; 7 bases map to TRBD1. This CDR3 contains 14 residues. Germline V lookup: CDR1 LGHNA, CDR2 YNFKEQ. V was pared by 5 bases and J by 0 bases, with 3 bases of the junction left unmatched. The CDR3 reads CASSTGDANYGYTS. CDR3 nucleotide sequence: TGTGCCAGCAGCACAGGGGACGCTAACTATGGCTACACCTCC.

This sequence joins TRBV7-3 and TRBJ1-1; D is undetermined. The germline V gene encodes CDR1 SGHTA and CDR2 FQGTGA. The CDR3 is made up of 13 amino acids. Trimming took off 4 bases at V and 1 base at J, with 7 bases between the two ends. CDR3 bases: TGTGCCAGCAGCTCGAGCCCGAACACTGAAGCTTTCTTT. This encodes CASSSSPNTEAFF.

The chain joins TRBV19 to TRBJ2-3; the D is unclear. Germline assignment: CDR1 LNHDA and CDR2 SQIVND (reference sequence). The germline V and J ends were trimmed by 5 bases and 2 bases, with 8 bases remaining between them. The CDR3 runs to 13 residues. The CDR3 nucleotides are TGTGCCAGTAGTCGAGTCGTCACAGATACGCAGTATTTT. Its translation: CASSRVVTDTQYF.

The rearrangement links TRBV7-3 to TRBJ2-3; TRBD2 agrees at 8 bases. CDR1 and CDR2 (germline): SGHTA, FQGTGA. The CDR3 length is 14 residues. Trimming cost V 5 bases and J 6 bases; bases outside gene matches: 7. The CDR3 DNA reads TGTGCCAGCAGCGACGGGGGGGCTAGTGATACGCAGTATTTT. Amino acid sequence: CASSDGGASDTQYF.

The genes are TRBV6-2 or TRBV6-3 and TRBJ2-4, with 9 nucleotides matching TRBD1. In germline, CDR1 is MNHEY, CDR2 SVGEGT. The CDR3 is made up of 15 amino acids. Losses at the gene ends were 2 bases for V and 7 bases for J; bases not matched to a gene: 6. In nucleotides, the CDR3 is TGTGCCAGCAGTTACCAGGACAGGGGAGGTAACATTCAGTACTTC. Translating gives CASSYQDRGGNIQYF.

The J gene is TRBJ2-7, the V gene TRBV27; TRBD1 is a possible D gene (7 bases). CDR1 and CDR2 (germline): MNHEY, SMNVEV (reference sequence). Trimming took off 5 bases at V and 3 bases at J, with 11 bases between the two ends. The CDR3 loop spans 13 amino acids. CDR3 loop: CASSPQGGYEQYF. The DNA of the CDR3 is TGTGCCAGCAGTCCTCAGGGGGGCTACGAGCAGTACTTC.

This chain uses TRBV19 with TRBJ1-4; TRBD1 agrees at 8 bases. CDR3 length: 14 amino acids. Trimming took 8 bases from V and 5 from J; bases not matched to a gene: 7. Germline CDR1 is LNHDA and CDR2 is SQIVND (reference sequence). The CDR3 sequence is CASQPDRVNEKLFF. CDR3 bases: TGTGCCAGTCAGCCGGACAGGGTGAATGAAAAACTGTTTTTT.

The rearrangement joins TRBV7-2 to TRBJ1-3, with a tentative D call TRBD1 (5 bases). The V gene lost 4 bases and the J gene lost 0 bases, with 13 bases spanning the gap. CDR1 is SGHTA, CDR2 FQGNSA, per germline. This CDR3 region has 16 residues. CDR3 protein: CASSYFAGGSGNTIYF. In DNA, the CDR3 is TGTGCCAGCAGCTACTTTGCGGGGGGCTCTGGAAACACCATATATTTT.

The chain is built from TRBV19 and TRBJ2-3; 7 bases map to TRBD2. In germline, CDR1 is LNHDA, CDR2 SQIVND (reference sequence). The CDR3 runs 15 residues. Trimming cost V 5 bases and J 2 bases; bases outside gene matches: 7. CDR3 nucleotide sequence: TGTGCCAGTAGTTACCTAGCGGTCATCACAGATACGCAGTATTTT. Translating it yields CASSYLAVITDTQYF.

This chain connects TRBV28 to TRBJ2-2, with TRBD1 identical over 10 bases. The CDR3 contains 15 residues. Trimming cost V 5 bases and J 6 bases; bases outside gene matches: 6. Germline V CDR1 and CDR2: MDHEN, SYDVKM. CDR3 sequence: CASSPGQGVPGELFF. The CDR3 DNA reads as TGTGCCAGCAGTCCAGGACAGGGGGTCCCCGGGGAGCTGTTTTTT.

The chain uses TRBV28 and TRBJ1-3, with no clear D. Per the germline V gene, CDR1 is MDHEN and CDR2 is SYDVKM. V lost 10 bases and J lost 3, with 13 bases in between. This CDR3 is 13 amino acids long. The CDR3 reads CATLETHGNTIYF. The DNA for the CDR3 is TGTGCCACCTTAGAGACTCATGGAAACACCATATATTTT.

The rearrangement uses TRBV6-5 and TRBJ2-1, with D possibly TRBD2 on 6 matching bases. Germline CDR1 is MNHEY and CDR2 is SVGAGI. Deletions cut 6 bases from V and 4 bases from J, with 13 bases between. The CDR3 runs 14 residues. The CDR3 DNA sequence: TGTGCCAGCAGCCCCGGGACTTATTACAATGAGCAGTTCTTC. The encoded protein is CASSPGTYYNEQFF.

The CDR3 loop reads CASSLDLAVSGYTF. For the CDR3, the DNA is TGTGCCAGCAGCTTAGATCTGGCAGTTTCTGGCTACACCTTC. The chain couples TRBV11-2 to TRBJ1-2; D gene unclear. The germline V gene encodes CDR1 SGHAT and CDR2 FQNNGV. The CDR3 is 14 amino acids. V was pared by 0 bases and J by 7 bases, with 12 bases between.

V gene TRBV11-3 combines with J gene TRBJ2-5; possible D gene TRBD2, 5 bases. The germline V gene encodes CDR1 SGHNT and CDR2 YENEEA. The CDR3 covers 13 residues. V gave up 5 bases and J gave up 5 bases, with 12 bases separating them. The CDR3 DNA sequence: TGTGCCAGCAGCACCCAACGGGATGAGACCCAGTACTTC. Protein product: CASSTQRDETQYF.

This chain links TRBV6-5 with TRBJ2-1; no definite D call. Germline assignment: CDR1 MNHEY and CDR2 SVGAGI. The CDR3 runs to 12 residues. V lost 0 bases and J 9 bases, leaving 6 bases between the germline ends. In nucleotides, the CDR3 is TGTGCCAGCAGTTACTCCGGTATTGAGCAGTTCTTC. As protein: CASSYSGIEQFF.

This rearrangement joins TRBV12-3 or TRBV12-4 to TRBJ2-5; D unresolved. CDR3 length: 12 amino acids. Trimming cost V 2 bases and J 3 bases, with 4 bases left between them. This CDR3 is CASSLLKETQYF. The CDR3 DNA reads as TGTGCCAGCAGTTTACTAAAAGAGACCCAGTACTTC.

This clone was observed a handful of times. The CDR3 nucleotides are TGTGCCAGCAGCTTAGGTGTAAGCGGTCTGGTGAACACTGAAGCTTTCTTT. It codes for CASSLGVSGLVNTEAFF. This chain joins TRBV7-8 and TRBJ1-1; no definite D call. The CDR3 runs to 17 residues. Germline V CDR1 and CDR2: SGHVS, FQNEAQ. The ends were cut back, 1 base at V and 0 bases at J, with 15 bases in the middle.

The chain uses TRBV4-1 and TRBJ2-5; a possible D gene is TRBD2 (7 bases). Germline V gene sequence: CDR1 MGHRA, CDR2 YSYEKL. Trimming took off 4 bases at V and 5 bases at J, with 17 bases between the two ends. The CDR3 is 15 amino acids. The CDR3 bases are TGCGCCAGCAGCCCCTTGGGGGGGCCCGGGGAGACCCAGTACTTC. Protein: CASSPLGGPGETQYF.

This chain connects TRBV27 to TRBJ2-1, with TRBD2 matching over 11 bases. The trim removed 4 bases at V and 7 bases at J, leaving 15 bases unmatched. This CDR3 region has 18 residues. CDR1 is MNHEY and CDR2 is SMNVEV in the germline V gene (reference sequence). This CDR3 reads CASSSAGTSGGWWNEQFF. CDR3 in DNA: TGTGCCAGCAGTTCGGCCGGGACTAGCGGAGGATGGTGGAATGAGCAGTTCTTC.

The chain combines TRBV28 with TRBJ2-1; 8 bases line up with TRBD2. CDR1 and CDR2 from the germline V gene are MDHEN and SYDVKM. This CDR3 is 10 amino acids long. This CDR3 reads CASRGGEQFF. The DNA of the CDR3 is TGTGCTAGCCGGGGGGGTGAGCAGTTCTTC.